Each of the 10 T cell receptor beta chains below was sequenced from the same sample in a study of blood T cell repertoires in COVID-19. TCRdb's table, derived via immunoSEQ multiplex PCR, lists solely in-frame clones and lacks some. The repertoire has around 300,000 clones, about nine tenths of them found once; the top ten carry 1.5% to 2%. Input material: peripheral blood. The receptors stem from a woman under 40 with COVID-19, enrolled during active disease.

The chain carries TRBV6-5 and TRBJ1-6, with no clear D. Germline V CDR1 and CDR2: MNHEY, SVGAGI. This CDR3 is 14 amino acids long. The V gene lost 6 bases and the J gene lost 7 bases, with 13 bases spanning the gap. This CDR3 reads CASRRSEPNSPLHF. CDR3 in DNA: TGTGCCAGCAGGAGGTCCGAACCAAATTCACCCCTCCACTTT.

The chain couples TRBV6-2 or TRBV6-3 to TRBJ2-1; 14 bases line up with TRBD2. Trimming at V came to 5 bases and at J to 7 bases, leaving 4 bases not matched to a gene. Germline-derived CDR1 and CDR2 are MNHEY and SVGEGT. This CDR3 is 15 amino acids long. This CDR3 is CASSRLAGGQNEQFF. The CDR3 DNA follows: TGTGCCAGCAGTCGACTAGCGGGGGGGCAGAATGAGCAGTTCTTC.

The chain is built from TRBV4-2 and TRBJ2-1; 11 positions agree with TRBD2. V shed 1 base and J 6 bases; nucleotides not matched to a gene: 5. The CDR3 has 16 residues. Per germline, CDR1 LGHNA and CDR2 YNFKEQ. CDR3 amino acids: CASSQAGTSGFNEQFF. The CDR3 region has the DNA TGTGCCAGCAGCCAAGCTGGGACTAGCGGTTTCAATGAGCAGTTCTTC.

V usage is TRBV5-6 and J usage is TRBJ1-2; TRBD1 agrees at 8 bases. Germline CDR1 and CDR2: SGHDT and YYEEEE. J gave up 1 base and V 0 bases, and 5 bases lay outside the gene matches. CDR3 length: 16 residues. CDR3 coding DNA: TGTGCCAGCAGCTTGGGACAGGGGTGGGATAACTATGGCTACACCTTC. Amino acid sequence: CASSLGQGWDNYGYTF.

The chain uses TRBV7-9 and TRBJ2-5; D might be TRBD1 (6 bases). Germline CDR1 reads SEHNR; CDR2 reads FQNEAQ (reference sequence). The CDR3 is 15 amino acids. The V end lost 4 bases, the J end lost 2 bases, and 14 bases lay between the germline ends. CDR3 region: CASSSRLQGQETQYF. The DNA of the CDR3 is TGTGCCAGCAGCTCAAGATTACAGGGACAAGAGACCCAGTACTTC. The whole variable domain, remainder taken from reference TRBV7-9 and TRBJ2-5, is DTGVSQNPRHKITKRGQNVTFRCDPISEHNRLYWYRQTLGQGPEFLTYFQNEAQLEKSRLLSDRFSAERPKGSFSTLEIQRTEQGDSAMYLCASSSRLQGQETQYFGPGTRLLVL.

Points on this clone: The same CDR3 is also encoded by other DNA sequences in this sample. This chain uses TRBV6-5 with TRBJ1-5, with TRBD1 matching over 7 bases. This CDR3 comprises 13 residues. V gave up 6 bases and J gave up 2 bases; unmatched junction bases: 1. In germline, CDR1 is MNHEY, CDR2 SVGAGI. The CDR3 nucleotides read TGTGCCAGCAGCGGGACAGGCAATCAGCCCCAGCATTTT. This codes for CASSGTGNQPQHF.

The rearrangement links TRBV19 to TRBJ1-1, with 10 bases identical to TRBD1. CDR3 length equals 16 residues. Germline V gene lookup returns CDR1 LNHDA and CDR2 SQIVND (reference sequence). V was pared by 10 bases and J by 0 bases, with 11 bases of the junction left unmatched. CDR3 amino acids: CATLSRDRGMNTEAFF. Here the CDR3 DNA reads TGTGCCACCTTGAGCCGGGACAGGGGTATGAACACTGAAGCTTTCTTT.

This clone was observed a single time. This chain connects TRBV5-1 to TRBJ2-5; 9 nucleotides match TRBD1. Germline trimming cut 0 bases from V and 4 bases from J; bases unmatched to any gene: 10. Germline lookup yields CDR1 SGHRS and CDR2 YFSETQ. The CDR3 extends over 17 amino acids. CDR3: CASSLARGTGRGETQYF. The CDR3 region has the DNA TGCGCCAGCAGCTTGGCCCGGGGGACAGGGCGGGGAGAGACCCAGTACTTC.

The CDR3 DNA reads TGTGCCAGCAGCTTAGCATCAGGGGGCAATCAGCCCCAGCATTTT. Translation gives CASSLASGGNQPQHF. The chain combines TRBV7-2 with TRBJ1-5; TRBD1 is a possible D gene (6 bases). This CDR3 comprises 15 residues. With 0 bases removed from V and 2 bases from J, the gap between germline ends came to 8 bases. Germline V CDR1 and CDR2: SGHTA, FQGNSA.

The CDR3 DNA reads TGCAGCGTTGTCGCAGATACGCAGTATTTT. It yields the protein CSVVADTQYF. V gene TRBV29-1 combines with J gene TRBJ2-3; D is unclear. Between the trimmed V and J ends, which lost 4 bases and 4 bases, there was a span of 3 bases. The CDR3 sequence is 10 residues long. Germline CDR1 is SQVTM and CDR2 is ANQGSEA.